This T cell receptor beta chain was recorded in a study of blood T cell repertoires in COVID-19. At the level of the study: Both acute and convalescent COVID-19 samples were obtained from the United States, Italy and Spain. In each case, the material was cDNA or gDNA derived from T cells, B-cell-depleted T cells, or PBMCs.

The germline CDR1 and CDR2 sequences are SGHRS and YFSETQ. The CDR3 covers 14 residues. V shed 2 bases and J 5 bases; nucleotides not matched to a gene: 4. As processed by the authors: Nucleated cell number was recorded as an estimate derived from reference gene primer amplification. The data were produced by immunoSEQ multiplex PCR, yet TCRdb's version contains in-frame clones alone and is incomplete. That table supplies the V and J calls and clone size; D and trimming were determined from the DNA. The profile shows around 130,000 clones, roughly four fifths of them singletons. This clonotype was obtained from a human donor in a cohort sampled during active COVID-19. The material sequenced was peripheral blood. This chain joins TRBV5-1 and TRBJ2-1; 7 bases line up with TRBD1. Here the CDR3 reads CASSFRDSNNEQFF. CDR3 sequence (DNA): TGCGCCAGCAGCTTTAGGGACAGCAACAATGAGCAGTTCTTC.